Presented here are 32 T cell receptor beta chains from one specimen sequenced in a study of T cell responses to AZD1222 COVID-19 vaccine. Sequenced by immunoSEQ multiplex PCR; TCRdb stores in-frame clones only, minus some. Of more than 140,000 clones detected, more than 70% appear once; the ten largest clones hold roughly 3.5%. The input for sequencing was peripheral blood, taken on day 0 of MenACWY control vaccination. Receptors originate from an adult in good health.

The chain is built from TRBV4-2 and TRBJ1-1, with D hard to call. This CDR3 contains 14 residues. Germline-derived CDR1 and CDR2 are LGHNA and YNFKEQ. V was cut by 0 bases and J by 1 base, with 6 bases left in between. CDR3 bases: TGTGCCAGCAGCCAAGAACGGAGGAACACTGAAGCTTTCTTT. This sequence encodes CASSQERRNTEAFF.

The genes are TRBV5-1 and TRBJ1-1, with D uncertain. This CDR3 comprises 13 residues. Germline values: CDR1 SGHRS, CDR2 YFSETQ. Trimming left V 0 bases short and J 7 bases short, with 10 bases between. The CDR3 sequence is CASSLAGWDEAFF. CDR3 in DNA: TGCGCCAGCAGCTTGGCGGGGTGGGATGAAGCTTTCTTT.

The chain couples TRBV15 to TRBJ1-1; D is uncertain. CDR3 length: 13 amino acids. Per the germline V gene, CDR1 is LNHNV and CDR2 is YYDKDF (reference sequence). The V end was cut by 5 bases, the J end by 4 bases, with 11 bases between. In DNA form, the CDR3 reads TGTGCCACCAGCTCGAGGGTGGCCACTGAAGCTTTCTTT. This codes for CATSSRVATEAFF.

The chain's CDR3 is CASSSPGQSNEQFF. The CDR3 DNA sequence: TGTGCCAGCAGTTCCCCGGGACAATCTAATGAGCAGTTCTTC. This chain uses TRBV6-2 or TRBV6-3 with TRBJ2-1; D might be TRBD1 (6 bases). Looked up from germline, CDR1 is MNHEY and CDR2 is SVGEGT. Between the trimmed V and J ends, which lost 4 bases and 7 bases, there was a span of 14 bases. This CDR3 has 14 residues.

J is TRBJ2-2 and V is TRBV5-1; TRBD1 aligns across 8 bases. J was trimmed by 3 bases and V by 0 bases; bases with no gene match: 4. This CDR3 comprises 16 residues. The germline CDR1 and CDR2 sequences are SGHRS and YFSETQ. CDR3 DNA: TGCGCCAGCAGCTTGGCCGGACAGGGCTACACCGGGGAGCTGTTTTTT. Encoded protein: CASSLAGQGYTGELFF. The full variable domain, rest sourced from reference TRBV5-1 and TRBJ2-2, is KAGVTQTPRYLIKTRGQQVTLSCSPISGHRSVSWYQQTPGQGLQFLFEYFSETQRNKGNFPGRFSGRQFSNSRSEMNVSTLELGDSALYLCASSLAGQGYTGELFFGEGSRLTVL.

This rearrangement joins TRBV5-6 to TRBJ2-7; 8 bases line up with TRBD1. This CDR3 has 13 residues. After removal of 4 bases from V and 2 bases from J, the junction contained 2 bases not matched to a gene. The V gene's germline CDR1 is SGHDT and CDR2 YYEEEE. In nucleotides, the CDR3 is TGTGCCAGCAGCCGACAGGGGCCCTACGAGCAGTACTTC. This gives the protein CASSRQGPYEQYF.

V is TRBV4-1 and J is TRBJ2-7, with D perhaps assigned TRBD1 or TRBD2 (5 bases each). Germline V CDR1 and CDR2: MGHRA, YSYEKL. The CDR3 runs 19 residues. V lost 1 base to trimming and J lost 1 base, with 23 bases between them. This chain's CDR3 is CASSQALFGLGTSSYEQYF. DNA of the CDR3: TGCGCCAGCAGCCAAGCTCTTTTTGGGTTAGGGACGTCGTCCTACGAGCAGTACTTC.

This chain connects TRBV4-3 to TRBJ1-1; D gene uncertain. This CDR3 comprises 15 residues. The ends were cut back, 3 bases at V and 3 bases at J, with 14 bases in the middle. CDR1 is LGHNA and CDR2 is YSLEER in the germline V gene. CDR3 DNA: TGCGCCAGCAGCCAGGAGCGCCGCCTCGACACTGAAGCTTTCTTT. Its translation is CASSQERRLDTEAFF.

The chain joins TRBV5-1 to TRBJ2-2; unclear D gene. With 2 bases removed from V and 3 bases from J, the gap between germline ends came to 5 bases. Germline assignment: CDR1 SGHRS and CDR2 YFSETQ. This CDR3 has 13 residues. As DNA, the CDR3 is TGCGCCAGCAGCTTCCTCGACACCGGGGAGCTGTTTTTT. Protein sequence: CASSFLDTGELFF. Full variable domain (remainder filled in from reference TRBV5-1 and TRBJ2-2): KAGVTQTPRYLIKTRGQQVTLSCSPISGHRSVSWYQQTPGQGLQFLFEYFSETQRNKGNFPGRFSGRQFSNSRSEMNVSTLELGDSALYLCASSFLDTGELFFGEGSRLTVL.

The chain joins TRBV4-2 to TRBJ1-3, with a weak D call TRBD1 (5 bases). Deletions cut 3 bases from V and 0 bases from J, with 15 bases between. This CDR3 spans 17 amino acids. The germline CDR1 and CDR2 sequences are LGHNA and YNFKEQ. Here the CDR3 DNA reads TGTGCCAGCAGCCAGGCCGGGACGTCGGACTCTGGAAACACCATATATTTT. This gives the protein CASSQAGTSDSGNTIYF.

The chain links TRBV7-9 to TRBJ2-7; the D gene is possibly TRBD2 (6 bases). This CDR3 is 15 amino acids long. Trimming took 6 bases from V and 3 from J, leaving 18 bases between them. Germline CDR1 SEHNR, CDR2 FQNEAQ (reference sequence). The CDR3 is CASSQEAGRFYEQYF. The DNA of the CDR3 is TGTGCCAGCAGTCAGGAGGCCGGGAGATTCTACGAGCAGTACTTC.

The V call is TRBV7-2, the J call TRBJ1-4, with 7 positions matching TRBD1. V gave up 5 bases and J gave up 3 bases; unmatched junction bases: 9. The germline gives CDR1 SGHTA, CDR2 FQGNSA. The CDR3 is 16 residues long. The CDR3 sequence is CASSPQTGTANEKLFF. In DNA, the CDR3 is TGTGCCAGCAGCCCTCAAACAGGGACAGCTAATGAAAAACTGTTTTTT.

V is TRBV6-5 and J is TRBJ1-6, with a possible D match to TRBD1 (5 bases). With 3 bases removed from V and 10 bases from J, the gap between germline ends came to 16 bases. CDR3 length: 15 amino acids. Germline V gene data show CDR1 as MNHEY and CDR2 as SVGAGI. The chain's CDR3 is CASSYRSRVGSPLHF. The CDR3 coding sequence is TGTGCCAGCAGTTATCGGAGCAGGGTAGGATCACCCCTCCACTTT.

This rearrangement joins TRBV7-2 to TRBJ1-2; 7 bases match TRBD1. Trimming took 5 bases from V and 4 from J; bases not matched to a gene: 4. The CDR3 consists of 13 residues. Germline CDR1 is SGHTA and CDR2 is FQGNSA. CDR3: CASSPQGFYGYTF. CDR3 bases: TGTGCCAGCAGCCCACAGGGGTTCTATGGCTACACCTTC. Full variable domain (remainder filled in from reference TRBV7-2 and TRBJ1-2): GAGVSQSPSNKVTEKGKDVELRCDPISGHTALYWYRQSLGQGLEFLIYFQGNSAPDKSGLPSDRFSAERTGGSVSTLTIQRTQQEDSAVYLCASSPQGFYGYTFGSGTRLTVV.

The genes are TRBV5-1 and TRBJ2-7; 8 positions agree with TRBD2. The CDR3 is 13 residues long. V gave up 4 bases and J gave up 4 bases; unmatched junction bases: 4. Germline CDR1 is SGHRS and CDR2 is YFSETQ. The chain's CDR3 is CASSRGGVYEQYF. DNA of the CDR3: TGCGCCAGCAGCCGGGGGGGCGTTTACGAGCAGTACTTC. Based on the CDR3 plus reference TRBV5-1 and TRBJ2-7, the full variable domain is KAGVTQTPRYLIKTRGQQVTLSCSPISGHRSVSWYQQTPGQGLQFLFEYFSETQRNKGNFPGRFSGRQFSNSRSEMNVSTLELGDSALYLCASSRGGVYEQYFGPGTRLTVT.

This rearrangement joins TRBV24-1 to TRBJ1-1; 9 bases map to TRBD1. The CDR3 covers 16 residues. The germline CDR1 and CDR2 sequences are KGHDR and SFDVKD. V trimming: 8 bases; J trimming: 3 bases; junction bases outside the gene matches: 12. Here the CDR3 DNA reads TGTGCCACCACCCGGGACAGGGCTTTGTCTTACACTGAAGCTTTCTTT. Amino acid sequence: CATTRDRALSYTEAFF.

This clone occurred once. Written as DNA, the CDR3 is TGTGCCAGCAGCCCGGTGGGCCGTAGGAGAGACACCGGGGAGCTGTTTTTT. Its protein product is CASSPVGRRRDTGELFF. The J gene is TRBJ2-2, the V gene TRBV28; D is unresolved. CDR1 is MDHEN, CDR2 SYDVKM, per germline. CDR3 length: 17 residues. Trimming pared 6 bases from V and 3 bases from J, leaving 20 bases between.

The rearrangement uses TRBV6-1 and TRBJ2-1; D might be TRBD2 (6 bases). The CDR3 totals 14 residues. Germline V lookup: CDR1 MNHNS, CDR2 SASEGT. V lost 2 bases to trimming and J lost 4 bases, with 9 bases between them. The CDR3 nucleotides read TGTGCCAGCAGTGAACAGGCGGGGTACAATGAGCAGTTCTTC. Protein: CASSEQAGYNEQFF.

The V call is TRBV28, the J call TRBJ1-5; D not certain. Deletions cut 2 bases from V and 4 bases from J, with 6 bases between. The germline V gene has CDR1 MDHEN and CDR2 SYDVKM. The CDR3 extends over 13 amino acids. The CDR3 sequence is CASSLHPNQPQHF. Written as DNA, the CDR3 is TGTGCCAGCAGTTTACATCCTAATCAGCCCCAGCATTTT.

This chain links TRBV7-3 with TRBJ2-2; 7 nucleotides match TRBD2. Germline CDR1 SGHTA, CDR2 FQGTGA. Germline trimming cut 5 bases from V and 6 bases from J; bases unmatched to any gene: 6. CDR3 length equals 14 residues. The DNA of the CDR3 is TGTGCCAGCAGCCTGGCCCGGGAGGCCGGGGAGCTGTTTTTT. This codes for CASSLAREAGELFF.

V is TRBV18 and J is TRBJ1-1, with a weak D call TRBD1 (6 bases). In germline, CDR1 is KGHSH, CDR2 LQKENI. The CDR3 has 16 amino acids. V was trimmed by 5 bases and J by 4 bases, leaving 20 bases between them. The CDR3 bases are TGTGCCAGCTCATCGTCCGGGGGCGGCAGTGGCACTGAAGCTTTCTTT. Protein: CASSSSGGGSGTEAFF.

The chain uses TRBV5-6 and TRBJ1-2; 8 bases match TRBD1. The CDR3 consists of 12 residues. V was clipped by 5 bases and J by 12 bases; unmatched bases: 9. Germline CDR1 reads SGHDT; CDR2 reads YYEEEE. The CDR3 bases are TGTGCCAGCAGGAGATACGGACAGGGAGACACCTTC. Its protein product is CASRRYGQGDTF.

The chain employs TRBV11-3 and TRBJ1-1; D unclear. Germline CDR1 and CDR2: SGHNT and YENEEA. This CDR3 region has 14 residues. V was cut by 5 bases and J by 4 bases, with 14 bases left in between. DNA of the CDR3: TGTGCCAGCAGCCTACGCTGGGGAGGCACTGAAGCTTTCTTT. This encodes CASSLRWGGTEAFF.

The chain links TRBV14 to TRBJ2-2, with 9 nucleotides matching TRBD2. CDR1 and CDR2 (germline): SGHDN, FVKESK. The V gene end was trimmed by 0 bases and the J gene end by 7 bases; junction bases not matched to a gene: 15. The CDR3 runs to 19 residues. The CDR3 nucleotides read TGTGCCAGCAGCCAAGATTCCCGAGGGCGGGAGGGCCTAGGCGGGGAGCTGTTTTTT. Amino acids: CASSQDSRGREGLGGELFF.

V is TRBV7-9 and J is TRBJ2-5, with unresolved D. This CDR3 has 14 residues. Germline CDR1 reads SEHNR; CDR2 reads FQNEAQ (reference sequence). The V and J ends lost 5 bases and 5 bases respectively, with 15 bases between them. CDR3 coding DNA: TGTGCCAGCAGCCCGCCGGGTTGGGTGGAGACCCAGTACTTC. Translated, it gives CASSPPGWVETQYF.

The chain has TRBV29-1 and TRBJ1-1; D might be TRBD1 (5 bases). Germline values: CDR1 SQVTM, CDR2 ANQGSEA. This CDR3 is 12 amino acids long. The V gene lost 3 bases and the J gene lost 1 base, with 6 bases spanning the gap. This chain's CDR3 is CSVEQGNTEAFF. The CDR3 DNA reads TGCAGCGTTGAGCAGGGGAACACTGAAGCTTTCTTT.

V and J are TRBV6-6 and TRBJ1-2; TRBD1 might be the D (6 bases). From germline, CDR1 is MNHNY and CDR2 SVGAGI (reference sequence). V lost 0 bases to trimming and J lost 5 bases, with 7 bases between them. This CDR3 region has 13 residues. This CDR3 is CASSYSTGYGYTF. The CDR3 nucleotides read TGTGCCAGCAGTTACTCGACAGGATATGGCTACACCTTC.

This rearrangement joins TRBV28 to TRBJ2-1; D unresolved. Trimming removed 4 bases at V and 11 bases at J, with 9 bases between. From germline, CDR1 is MDHEN and CDR2 SYDVKM. The CDR3 is made up of 11 amino acids. Here the CDR3 reads CASSSFFQQFF. In nucleotides, the CDR3 is TGTGCCAGCAGTTCTTTTTTCCAGCAGTTCTTC.

The genes are TRBV18 and TRBJ1-1; TRBD1 matches 8 bases. The CDR3 contains 14 residues. The germline V gene has CDR1 KGHSH and CDR2 LQKENI. V lost 5 bases, J lost 5 bases, and 7 bases stayed unmatched. CDR3 amino acids: CASSVTGGATEAFF. CDR3 nucleotides: TGTGCCAGCTCAGTTACAGGGGGTGCGACTGAAGCTTTCTTT.

This chain uses TRBV29-1 with TRBJ2-7; maybe TRBD2 (6 bases). Germline CDR1 is SQVTM and CDR2 is ANQGSEA. The CDR3 spans 13 residues. Trimming stripped 6 bases from V and 2 bases from J, with 14 bases between. In DNA, the CDR3 is TGCAGCGTGGTTTGGCGGGGCACCTACGAGCAGTACTTC. Translated: CSVVWRGTYEQYF.

The CDR3 loop reads CASSLGVRGAHNSPLHF. In DNA, the CDR3 is TGCGCCAGCAGCTTGGGTGTTCGGGGGGCGCATAATTCACCCCTCCACTTT. The chain recombines TRBV5-1 with TRBJ1-6; D is possibly TRBD1 (6 bases). The CDR3 is made up of 17 amino acids. V lost 0 bases and J lost 5, with 15 bases in between. The germline gives CDR1 SGHRS, CDR2 YFSETQ.

The V call is TRBV7-9, the J call TRBJ2-7; 9 nucleotides line up with TRBD1. The J segment lost 2 bases and the V segment lost 5 bases, leaving 4 bases of the junction unmatched. CDR1 is SEHNR, CDR2 FQNEAQ, per germline (reference sequence). CDR3 size: 14 residues. The CDR3 loop is CASSRGQGPYEQYF. The CDR3 region has the DNA TGTGCCAGCAGCCGTGGACAGGGGCCCTACGAGCAGTACTTC.